The 9 T cell receptor beta chains below all came from one sample that was sequenced in a study of shared clonotypes between healthy human individuals. Here immunoSEQ multiplex PCR was the method, and the copy in TCRdb shows in-frame clones only, minus some. The sample carries 2 million to 2.5 million clones, 85% to 95% recorded once. The sequencing input was naive CD4+ T cells from PBMCs. Subset given: CD45RA+ positively selected. These receptors were taken from a man younger than 35 in good health. Some clones in this sample may be carry-over from other donors' samples.

Comment on this clone: The sample carries other DNA sequences with the same CDR3. J is TRBJ2-7 and V is TRBV19; 7 bases fit TRBD1. Germline CDR1 reads LNHDA; CDR2 reads SQIVND (reference sequence). Trimming removed 0 bases from V and 0 bases from J; junction bases left unmatched: 2. This CDR3 comprises 15 residues. The CDR3, as DNA: TGTGCCAGTAGTATAGAAGGGACAGCCTCCTACGAGCAGTACTTC. This gives the protein CASSIEGTASYEQYF.

The genes are TRBV28 and TRBJ2-3; D is uncertain. V lost 7 bases to trimming and J lost 2 bases, with 4 bases between them. CDR3 length: 11 residues. In germline, CDR1 is MDHEN, CDR2 SYDVKM. DNA of the CDR3: TGTGCCAGCACGGTCACAGATACGCAGTATTTT. It encodes CASTVTDTQYF.

The J gene is TRBJ2-5, the V gene TRBV6-5, with 7 bases aligning to TRBD2. CDR3 length: 14 amino acids. Germline V lookup: CDR1 MNHEY, CDR2 SVGAGI. The V segment lost 3 bases and the J segment 5 bases; nucleotides outside the gene matches: 6. The CDR3 sequence is CASSYRTSAETQYF. The DNA of the CDR3 is TGTGCCAGCAGTTATAGGACTAGTGCGGAGACCCAGTACTTC.

The chain couples TRBV27 to TRBJ1-5; TRBD1 might be the D (5 bases). Trimming removed 1 base from V and 4 bases from J, with 20 bases in between. Germline assignment: CDR1 MNHEY and CDR2 SMNVEV (reference sequence). The CDR3 contains 18 residues. Here the CDR3 reads CASSLFGIGAAGNQPQHF. Written as DNA, the CDR3 is TGTGCCAGCAGTTTATTCGGCATCGGGGCGGCCGGGAATCAGCCCCAGCATTTT.

Details on this clone: Other DNA sequences from this sample encode an identical CDR3 as well. V and J are TRBV27 and TRBJ1-1; no clear D. The germline V and J ends were trimmed by 0 bases and 3 bases, with 5 bases remaining between them. The germline V gene encodes CDR1 MNHEY and CDR2 SMNVEV (reference sequence). The CDR3 is made up of 13 amino acids. The CDR3 reads CASSLSRDTEAFF. The CDR3 DNA reads TGTGCCAGCAGTTTATCGCGGGACACTGAAGCTTTCTTT.

The chain employs TRBV27 and TRBJ2-7, with D unclear. CDR1 MNHEY and CDR2 SMNVEV come from the germline V gene (reference sequence). CDR3 size: 13 residues. V was cut by 1 base and J by 5 bases, with 9 bases left in between. CDR3 region: CASSLLRQDEQYF. The CDR3 nucleotides are TGTGCCAGCAGTTTATTACGCCAGGACGAGCAGTACTTC.

The chain uses TRBV29-1 and TRBJ1-1; no clear D. CDR1 is SQVTM and CDR2 is ANQGSEA in the germline V gene. V lost 5 bases and J 6 bases, leaving 16 bases between the germline ends. CDR3 length: 13 residues. CDR3 loop: CSVLRDPGSEAFF. CDR3 nucleotides: TGCAGCGTTCTCCGCGACCCGGGGTCTGAAGCTTTCTTT.

The chain couples TRBV10-3 to TRBJ2-3, with D possibly matching TRBD2 (6 bases). The CDR3 sequence is 11 residues long. V was trimmed by 11 bases and J by 11 bases, leaving 17 bases between them. The germline V gene has CDR1 ENHRY and CDR2 SYGVKD. The CDR3 nucleotides read TGTGCCGCGGGGACCGCCGAGAGGCAGTATTTT. Protein sequence: CAAGTAERQYF.

The J gene is TRBJ2-1, the V gene TRBV30; TRBD1 is a possible D gene (5 bases). V was cut by 2 bases and J by 8 bases, with 16 bases left in between. CDR3 length: 14 residues. Germline lookup yields CDR1 GTSNPN and CDR2 SVGIG (reference sequence). CDR3 nucleotides: TGTGCCTGGAGTCCCCTCGTCCCCAGGGATGAGCAGTTCTTC. Its protein is CAWSPLVPRDEQFF.